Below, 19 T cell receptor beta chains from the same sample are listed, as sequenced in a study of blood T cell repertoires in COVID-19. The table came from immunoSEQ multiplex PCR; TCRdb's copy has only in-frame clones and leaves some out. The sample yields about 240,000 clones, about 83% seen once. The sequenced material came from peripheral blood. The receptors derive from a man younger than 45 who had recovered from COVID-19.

The CDR3 nucleotides read TGTGCCAGTAGTATAACAGGGGGCACTATCACCGGGGAGCTGTTTTTT. This translates into CASSITGGTITGELFF. The genes are TRBV19 and TRBJ2-2; 9 nucleotides line up with TRBD1. V shed 2 bases and J 4 bases; nucleotides not matched to a gene: 5. This CDR3 has 16 residues. Germline V CDR1 and CDR2: LNHDA, SQIVND (reference sequence).

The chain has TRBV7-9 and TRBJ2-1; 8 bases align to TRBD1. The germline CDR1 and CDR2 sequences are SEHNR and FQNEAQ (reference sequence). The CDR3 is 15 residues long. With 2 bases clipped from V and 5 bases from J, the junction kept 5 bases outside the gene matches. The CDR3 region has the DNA TGTGCCAGCAGCTTACTGGGACAGGCAAACAATGAGCAGTTCTTC. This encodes CASSLLGQANNEQFF.

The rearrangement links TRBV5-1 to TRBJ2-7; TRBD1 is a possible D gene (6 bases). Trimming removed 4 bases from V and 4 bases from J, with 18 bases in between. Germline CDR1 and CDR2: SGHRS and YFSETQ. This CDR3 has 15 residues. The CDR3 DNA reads TGCGCCAGCAGCCCCGGGACACCGGCCGATTACGAGCAGTACGTC. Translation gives CASSPGTPADYEQYV.

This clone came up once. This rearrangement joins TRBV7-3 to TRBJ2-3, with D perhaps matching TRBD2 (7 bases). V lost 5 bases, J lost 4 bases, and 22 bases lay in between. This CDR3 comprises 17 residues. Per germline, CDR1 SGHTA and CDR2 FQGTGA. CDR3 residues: CASSPQGLTSGADTQYF. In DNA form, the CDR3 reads TGTGCCAGCAGCCCACAGGGACTAACCTCCGGGGCAGATACGCAGTATTTT.

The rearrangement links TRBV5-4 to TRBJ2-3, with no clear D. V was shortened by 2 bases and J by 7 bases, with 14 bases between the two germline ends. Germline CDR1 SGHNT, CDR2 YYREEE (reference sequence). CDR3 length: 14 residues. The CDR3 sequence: CASSFQATRNTQYF. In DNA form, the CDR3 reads TGTGCCAGCAGCTTTCAGGCAACCCGGAATACGCAGTATTTT. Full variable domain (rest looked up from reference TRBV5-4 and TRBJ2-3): ETGVTQSPTHLIKTRGQQVTLRCSSQSGHNTVSWYQQALGQGPQFIFQYYREEENGRGNFPPRFSGLQFPNYSSELNVNALELDDSALYLCASSFQATRNTQYFGPGTRLTVL.

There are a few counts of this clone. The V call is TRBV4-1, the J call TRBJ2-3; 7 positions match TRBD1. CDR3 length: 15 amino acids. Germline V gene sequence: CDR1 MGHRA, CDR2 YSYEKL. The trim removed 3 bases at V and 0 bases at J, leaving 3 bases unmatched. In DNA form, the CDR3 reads TGCGCCAGCAGCCACACAGGGGATAGCACAGATACGCAGTATTTT. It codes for CASSHTGDSTDTQYF.

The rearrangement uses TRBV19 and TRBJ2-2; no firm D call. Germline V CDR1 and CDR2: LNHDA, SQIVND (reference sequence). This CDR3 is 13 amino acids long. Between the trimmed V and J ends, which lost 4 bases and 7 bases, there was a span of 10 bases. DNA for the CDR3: TGTGCCAGTAGTAGCCAGGTTGGCGGGGAGCTGTTTTTT. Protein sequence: CASSSQVGGELFF.

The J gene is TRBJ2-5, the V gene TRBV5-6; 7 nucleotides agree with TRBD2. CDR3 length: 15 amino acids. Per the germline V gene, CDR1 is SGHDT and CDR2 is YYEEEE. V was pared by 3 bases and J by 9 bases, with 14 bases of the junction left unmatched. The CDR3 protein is CASSWRTRPLGAQYF. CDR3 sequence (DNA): TGTGCCAGCAGCTGGAGGACTAGACCATTAGGGGCCCAGTACTTC.

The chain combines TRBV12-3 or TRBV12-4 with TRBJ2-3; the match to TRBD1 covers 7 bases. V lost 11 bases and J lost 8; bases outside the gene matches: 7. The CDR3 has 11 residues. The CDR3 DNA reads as TGTGCCGGAAGCAGGGGGTCTACGCAGTATTTT. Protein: CAGSRGSTQYF.

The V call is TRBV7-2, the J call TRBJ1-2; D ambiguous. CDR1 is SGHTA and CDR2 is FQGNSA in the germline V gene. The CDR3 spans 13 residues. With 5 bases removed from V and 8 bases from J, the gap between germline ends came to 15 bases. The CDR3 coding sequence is TGTGCCAGCAGCCTCATGAGGTCTGGCGGCTACACCTTC. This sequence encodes CASSLMRSGGYTF. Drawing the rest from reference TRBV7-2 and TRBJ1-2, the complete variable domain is GAGVSQSPSNKVTEKGKDVELRCDPISGHTALYWYRQSLGQGLEFLIYFQGNSAPDKSGLPSDRFSAERTGGSVSTLTIQRTQQEDSAVYLCASSLMRSGGYTFGSGTRLTVV.

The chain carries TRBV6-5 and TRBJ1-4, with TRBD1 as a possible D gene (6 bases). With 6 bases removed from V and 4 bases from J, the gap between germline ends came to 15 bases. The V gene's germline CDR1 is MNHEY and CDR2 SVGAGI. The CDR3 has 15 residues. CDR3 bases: TGTGCCAGCAGAAGCCGAGGGGGAAGTAATGAAAAACTGTTTTTT. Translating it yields CASRSRGGSNEKLFF.

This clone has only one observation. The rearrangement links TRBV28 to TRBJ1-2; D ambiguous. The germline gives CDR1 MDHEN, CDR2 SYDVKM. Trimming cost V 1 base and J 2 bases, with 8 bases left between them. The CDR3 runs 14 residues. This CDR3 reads CASSLSGRNYGYTF. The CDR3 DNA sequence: TGTGCCAGCAGTTTATCGGGGAGGAACTATGGCTACACCTTC.

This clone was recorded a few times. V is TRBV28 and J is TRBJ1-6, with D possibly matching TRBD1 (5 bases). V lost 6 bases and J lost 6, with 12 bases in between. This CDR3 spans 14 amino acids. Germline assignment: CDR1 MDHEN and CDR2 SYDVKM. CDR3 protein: CASSPDSLNSPLHF. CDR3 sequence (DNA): TGTGCCAGCAGCCCCGACAGTCTTAATTCACCCCTCCACTTT.

The CDR3 is CASSSGGDIYGYTF. The CDR3 coding sequence is TGTGCCAGCTCATCCGGGGGGGACATCTATGGCTACACCTTC. The chain is built from TRBV18 and TRBJ1-2, with a tentative D call TRBD1 (6 bases). The V gene's germline CDR1 is KGHSH and CDR2 LQKENI. The CDR3 has 14 residues. V was pared by 5 bases and J by 4 bases, with 14 bases between. Based on the CDR3 plus reference TRBV18 and TRBJ1-2, the full variable domain is NAGVMQNPRHLVRRRGQEARLRCSPMKGHSHVYWYRQLPEEGLKFMVYLQKENIIDESGMPKERFSAEFPKEGPSILRIQQVVRGDSAAYFCASSSGGDIYGYTFGSGTRLTVV.

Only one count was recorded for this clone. CDR3 DNA sequence: TGTGCCAGAAGCTGGGGCCCGGGCAGGGGAAAGGGTCAGCCCCAGCATTTT. This gives the protein CARSWGPGRGKGQPQHF. The V gene is TRBV5-3, the J gene TRBJ1-5; possibly TRBD1 for D (6 bases). TRBV5-3 carries the ORF label, with uncertain function. V lost 3 bases to trimming and J lost 6 bases, with 22 bases between them. The CDR3 is made up of 17 amino acids.

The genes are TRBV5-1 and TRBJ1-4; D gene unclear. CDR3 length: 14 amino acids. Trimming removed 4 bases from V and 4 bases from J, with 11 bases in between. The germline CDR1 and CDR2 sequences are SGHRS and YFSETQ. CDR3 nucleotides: TGCGCCAGCAGCGTTTCAGGAAATAATGAAAAACTGTTTTTT. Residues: CASSVSGNNEKLFF.

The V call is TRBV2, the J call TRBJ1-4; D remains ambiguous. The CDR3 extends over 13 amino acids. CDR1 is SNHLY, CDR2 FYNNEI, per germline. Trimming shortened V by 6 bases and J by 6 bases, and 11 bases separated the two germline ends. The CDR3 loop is CASSREFHEKLFF. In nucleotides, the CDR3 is TGTGCCAGCAGCCGGGAGTTCCATGAAAAACTGTTTTTT.

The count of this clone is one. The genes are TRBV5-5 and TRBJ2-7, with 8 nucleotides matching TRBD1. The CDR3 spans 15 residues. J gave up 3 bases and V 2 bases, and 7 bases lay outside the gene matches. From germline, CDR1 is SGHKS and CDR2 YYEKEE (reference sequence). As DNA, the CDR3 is TGTGCCAGCAGCTTTTCAGGACAGGGCCGCTACGAGCAGTACTTC. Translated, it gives CASSFSGQGRYEQYF.

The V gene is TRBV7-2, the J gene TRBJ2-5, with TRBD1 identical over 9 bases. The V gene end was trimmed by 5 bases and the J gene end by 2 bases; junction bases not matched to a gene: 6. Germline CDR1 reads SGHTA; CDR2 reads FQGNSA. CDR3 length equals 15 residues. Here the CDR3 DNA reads TGTGCCAGCAGCCCCACCGGGACAGGGCAAGAGACCCAGTACTTC. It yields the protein CASSPTGTGQETQYF.